Listed here is a single T cell receptor beta chain. Antigen specificity is unknown. Using immunoSEQ multiplex PCR, the repertoire was profiled, and TCRdb retains in-frame clones only, with some absent. This sample has 100,000 or so clones, with over 85% found just once. The data originate from a study of PD-1 blockade in classical Hodgkin lymphoma. Overall study results and limits: Repertoire difference causes, possibly disease activity or prior therapy, remain undefined. Patients starting nivolumab under 1 year after ASCT were excluded. Relative to healthy donors, newly diagnosed patients reportedly had lower baseline TCR diversity, which was reported as lower still in relapsed/refractory patients. By C4D1, CD4+ diversity increased significantly, especially in complete responders.

As for time point: cycle 4 day 1 (C4D1), after 5 to 7 weeks of nivolumab. Every one of the patients relapsed after autologous stem cell transplantation (brentuximab vedotin exposure was variable). The specimen was peripheral blood mononuclear cells (PBMCs), collected before the fourth cycle of nivolumab. The sequence was obtained from a human donor with classical Hodgkin lymphoma.

In DNA form, the CDR3 reads TGTGCCAGCAGTAGCAGGGGGCTCATGAACACTGAAGCTTTCTTT. This codes for CASSSRGLMNTEAFF. This sequence joins TRBV2 and TRBJ1-1; 8 bases are shared with TRBD1. CDR3 size: 15 residues. Per the germline V gene, CDR1 is SNHLY and CDR2 is FYNNEI. Losses at the gene ends were 5 bases for V and 0 bases for J; bases not matched to a gene: 5.